This is a list of T cell receptor beta chains from one sample in a study of T cell responses to AZD1222 COVID-19 vaccine. Assay used: immunoSEQ multiplex PCR; TCRdb lists only in-frame clones, some missing. The sample holds around 150,000 clones, around 90% seen once. Sequenced here: peripheral blood, sampled 28 days after the second AZD1222 dose. The receptors stem from an adult who received the AZD1222 COVID-19 vaccine. CDR3s include the opening cysteine and the closing phenylalanine or tryptophan. D genes are given only for firm matches.

v_call d_call cdr3_aa
TRBV2 NA CASNKANTEAFF
TRBV19 NA CASSSPGGRYGNEQFF
TRBV5-5 NA CASSFTDSVNYGYTF
TRBV5-1 NA CASSLGRTQETQYF
TRBV11-3 TRBD1 CASSLDGTGAYNEQFF
TRBV23-1 NA CASFLARSYEQYF
TRBV27 TRBD1 CASRERTGGNTEAFF
TRBV7-9 NA CASSPPRPEAFF
TRBV27 NA CASSLSAGSFTEAFF
TRBV7-3 NA CASSPGQFRGVYGYTF
TRBV4-2 NA CASSQDRYSGNTIYF
TRBV4-2 NA CASSQAPIGVYTQYF
TRBV7-9 NA CASSNLRTGGNSPLHF
TRBV3-1/TRBV3-2 NA CASSLLLRQSEAFF
TRBV11-2 NA CASSLRRGTDTQYF
TRBV9 TRBD1 CASSAPRQGRDTGELFF
TRBV6-1 TRBD2 CASSKAGGTVDEQFF
TRBV5-6 TRBD2 CASSLKAGSRETQYF
TRBV19 TRBD1 CASSTDRASTNEKLFF
TRBV13 NA CASSSGAGAEQYF
TRBV9 TRBD2 CASSPGPSGGSEQYF
TRBV15 NA CATSRADRISYEQYF
TRBV5-1 NA CASSFQTLGNYGYTF
TRBV23-1 TRBD1 CASTRFGQGAYQPQHF
TRBV11-2 NA CASSLGGAGNTEAFF
TRBV28 NA CASSSGSTARRTEAFF
TRBV6-5 NA CASGMREAFF
TRBV7-9 NA CASSSVREDEQFF
TRBV11-2 NA CASSLEAYTEAFF
TRBV6-6 TRBD1 CASIRGGGGGYTF
TRBV25-1 NA CASSEVDRLYNEQFF
TRBV20-1 TRBD1 CSASRDSLWQGTEAFF
TRBV5-6 TRBD1 CASSIGTGFGNGYTF
TRBV7-9 NA CASSFGRGVTNTGELFF
TRBV2 NA CASRTERRNEKLFF
TRBV27 NA CASSLSIGGLRFGYTF
TRBV18 NA CASSPGGPGNTIYF
TRBV10-1 NA CASSPGTQISYTGELFF
TRBV25-1 TRBD1 CASSVPGQGYTEAFF
TRBV15 NA CATSRDDSNQPQHF
TRBV10-3 TRBD2 CAISFLWTSGGSYEQYF
TRBV9 NA CASSAGGVTQYF
TRBV27 TRBD1 CASSSRDRGSNQPQHF
TRBV11-2 TRBD1 CASSLTQGEREQFF
TRBV6-5 TRBD2 CASSPSGGLNEQFF
TRBV6-4 NA CASRGCHSGNTIYF
TRBV10-3 TRBD1 CAISGLTGMNTEAFF
TRBV5-4 TRBD1 CASSLAGTGAVNEQFF
TRBV12-3/TRBV12-4 TRBD2 CASTLTGGYEQYF
TRBV18 NA CASSPPSGALDEQYF
TRBV19 TRBD1 CASSLPGQSNSPLHF
TRBV6-4 NA CASSERDTQYF
TRBV12-5 NA CASGLSPVNTEAFF